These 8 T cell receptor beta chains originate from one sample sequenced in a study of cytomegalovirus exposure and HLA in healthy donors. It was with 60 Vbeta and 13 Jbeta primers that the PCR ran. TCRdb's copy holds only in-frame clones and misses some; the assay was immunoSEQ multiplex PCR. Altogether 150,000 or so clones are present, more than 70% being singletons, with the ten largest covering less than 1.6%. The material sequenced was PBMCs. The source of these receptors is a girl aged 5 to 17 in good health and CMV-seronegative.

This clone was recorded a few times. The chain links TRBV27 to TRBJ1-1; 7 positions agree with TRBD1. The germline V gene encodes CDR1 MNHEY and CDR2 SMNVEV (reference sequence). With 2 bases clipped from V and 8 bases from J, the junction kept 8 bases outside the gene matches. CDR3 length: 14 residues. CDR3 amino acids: CASSLPDRAGEAFF. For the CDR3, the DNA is TGTGCCAGCAGTTTACCCGACAGGGCGGGCGAAGCTTTCTTT.

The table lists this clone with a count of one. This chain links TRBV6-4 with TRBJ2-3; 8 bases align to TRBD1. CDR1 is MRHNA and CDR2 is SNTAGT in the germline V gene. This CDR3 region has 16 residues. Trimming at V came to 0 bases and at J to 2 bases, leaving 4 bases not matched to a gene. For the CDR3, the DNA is TGTGCCAGCAGTGACTCGACAGGGGCACACACAGATACGCAGTATTTT. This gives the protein CASSDSTGAHTDTQYF.

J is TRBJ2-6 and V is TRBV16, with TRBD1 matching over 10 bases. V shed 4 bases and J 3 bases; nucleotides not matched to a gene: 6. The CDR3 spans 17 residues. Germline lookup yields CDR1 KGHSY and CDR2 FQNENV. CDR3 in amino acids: CASSPVTGGDGANVLTF. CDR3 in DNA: TGTGCCAGCAGCCCCGTGACAGGGGGCGATGGGGCCAACGTCCTGACTTTC. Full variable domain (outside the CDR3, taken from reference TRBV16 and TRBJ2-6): GEEVAQTPKHLVRGEGQKAKLYCAPIKGHSYVFWYQQVLKNEFKFLISFQNENVFDETGMPKERFSAKCLPNSPCSLEIQATKLEDSAVYFCASSPVTGGDGANVLTFGAGSRLTVL.

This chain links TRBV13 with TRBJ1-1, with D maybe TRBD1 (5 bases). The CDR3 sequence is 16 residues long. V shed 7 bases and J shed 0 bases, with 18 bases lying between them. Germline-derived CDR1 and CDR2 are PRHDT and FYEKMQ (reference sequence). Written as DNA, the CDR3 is TGTGCCAGCAAGCTGGTAGGACGGGGGTTGAACACTGAAGCTTTCTTT. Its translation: CASKLVGRGLNTEAFF.

CDR3 in amino acids: CSVWDRGNTEAFF. The CDR3 DNA follows: TGCAGCGTCTGGGACAGGGGGAACACTGAAGCTTTCTTT. The chain recombines TRBV29-1 with TRBJ1-1; TRBD1 agrees at 10 bases. Germline trimming cut 6 bases from V and 1 base from J; bases unmatched to any gene: 2. Germline V CDR1 and CDR2: SQVTM, ANQGSEA. CDR3 length: 13 residues.

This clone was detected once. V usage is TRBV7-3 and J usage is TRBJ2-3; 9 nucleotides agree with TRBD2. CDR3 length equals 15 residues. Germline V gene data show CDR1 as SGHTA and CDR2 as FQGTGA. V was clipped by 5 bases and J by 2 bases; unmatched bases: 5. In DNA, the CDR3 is TGTGCCAGCAGCCTCGAGCGGGGGGACACAGATACGCAGTATTTT. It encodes CASSLERGDTDTQYF.

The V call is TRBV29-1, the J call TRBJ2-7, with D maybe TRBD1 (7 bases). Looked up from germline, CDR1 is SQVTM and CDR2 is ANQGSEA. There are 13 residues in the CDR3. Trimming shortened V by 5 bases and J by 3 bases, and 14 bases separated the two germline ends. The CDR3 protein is CSVKAGGLYEQYF. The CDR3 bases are TGCAGCGTTAAGGCAGGGGGACTCTACGAGCAGTACTTC.

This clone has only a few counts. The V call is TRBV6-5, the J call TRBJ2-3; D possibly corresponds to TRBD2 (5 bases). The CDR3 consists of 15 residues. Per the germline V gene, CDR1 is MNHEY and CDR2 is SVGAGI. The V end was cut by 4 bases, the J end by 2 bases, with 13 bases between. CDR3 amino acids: CASSSRGLNTDTQYF. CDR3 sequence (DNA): TGTGCCAGCAGTTCCCGCGGGCTTAACACAGATACGCAGTATTTT.